The 9 T cell receptor beta chains reported below all come from one sample, sequenced in a study of blood T cells in healthy people across ages. Sample-barcoded 5' priming and a J-beta primer mix drove a second PCR of roughly 6 to 12 cycles. TCRdb itself ran the 5' RACE reads through MiXCR, one entry per CDR3 protein. The table records about 780,000 distinct CDR3 sequences, roughly 46% of them present only once. Sequencing input: blood. The receptor source for this set is a man at least 80 years old in good health.

The chain uses TRBV15 and TRBJ1-6, with unresolved D. Between the trimmed V and J ends, which lost 0 bases and 10 bases, there was a span of 4 bases. The CDR3 is made up of 12 amino acids. The germline gives CDR1 LNHNV, CDR2 YYDKDF (reference sequence). The CDR3 nucleotides read TGTGCCACCAGCAGAGACTTCTCACCCCTCCACTTT. Protein sequence: CATSRDFSPLHF. Filled out from reference TRBV15 and TRBJ1-6, the complete variable domain reads DAMVIQNPRYQVTQFGKPVTLSCSQTLNHNVMYWYQQKSSQAPKLLFHYYDKDFNNEADTPDNFQSRRPNTSFCFLDIRSPGLGDTAMYLCATSRDFSPLHFGNGTRLTVT.

The chain employs TRBV14 and TRBJ2-3, with TRBD2 as a possible D gene (5 bases). Germline CDR1 SGHDN, CDR2 FVKESK. The CDR3 has 14 residues. Trimming left V 4 bases short and J 2 bases short, with 10 bases between. The chain's CDR3 is CASSPALATDTQYF. As DNA, the CDR3 is TGTGCCAGCAGCCCAGCGCTAGCCACAGATACGCAGTATTTT.

The genes are TRBV12-3 or TRBV12-4 and TRBJ2-2; tentatively, D is TRBD2 (5 bases). CDR3 length: 16 residues. V was pared by 3 bases and J by 1 base, with 12 bases between. CDR3 protein: CASSFGRRENTGELFF. In nucleotides, the CDR3 is TGTGCCAGCAGTTTCGGTCGTCGGGAGAACACCGGGGAGCTGTTTTTT.

This clonotype was observed a few times. This sequence joins TRBV18 and TRBJ2-5; perhaps TRBD1 as D (5 bases). Germline CDR1 reads KGHSH; CDR2 reads LQKENI. Trimming stripped 0 bases from V and 3 bases from J, with 5 bases between. The CDR3 extends over 13 amino acids. The CDR3 sequence is CASSPPGEETQYF. CDR3 DNA: TGTGCCAGCTCACCACCAGGGGAAGAGACCCAGTACTTC.

This clonotype appeared a few times. The CDR3 loop reads CASGGTDDWNTQYF. CDR3 bases: TGTGCCAGCGGAGGGACAGACGACTGGAATACGCAGTATTTT. The chain carries TRBV2 and TRBJ2-3; a weak D match, TRBD1 (7 bases). The CDR3 loop spans 14 amino acids. The V gene's germline CDR1 is SNHLY and CDR2 FYNNEI. The germline V and J ends were trimmed by 8 bases and 7 bases, with 19 bases remaining between them.

V gene TRBV5-1 combines with J gene TRBJ2-5; 7 nucleotides align to TRBD2. The V segment lost 0 bases and the J segment 2 bases; nucleotides outside the gene matches: 7. The CDR3 is 16 amino acids. Germline CDR1 reads SGHRS; CDR2 reads YFSETQ. Here the CDR3 reads CASSLVGGGAQETQYF. DNA for the CDR3: TGCGCCAGCAGCTTGGTTGGCGGGGGAGCTCAAGAGACCCAGTACTTC.

This clonotype was detected a few times. This chain links TRBV28 with TRBJ2-4; 8 bases line up with TRBD2. TRBJ2-7 explains the end of the DNA better; the J call may be wrong. The CDR3 runs to 13 residues. Germline CDR1 MDHEN, CDR2 SYDVKM. The CDR3: CASRTPGGSEQYF. CDR3 nucleotides: TGTGCCAGCAGAACGCCGGGAGGGTCCGAGCAGTACTTC.

In this sample, this clonotype turned up a few times. CDR3 bases: TGCGCCAGCAGAAATCCGGGACAGGTCTCTGCCGAGCAGTACTTC. Translated, it gives CASRNPGQVSAEQYF. J is TRBJ2-7 and V is TRBV5-1; 8 nucleotides agree with TRBD1. Germline CDR1 SGHRS, CDR2 YFSETQ. Trimming removed 5 bases from V and 6 bases from J; junction bases left unmatched: 13. The CDR3 spans 15 residues. Variable domain in full (rest from reference TRBV5-1 and TRBJ2-7): KAGVTQTPRYLIKTRGQQVTLSCSPISGHRSVSWYQQTPGQGLQFLFEYFSETQRNKGNFPGRFSGRQFSNSRSEMNVSTLELGDSALYLCASRNPGQVSAEQYFGPGTRLTVT.

In its sample, this clonotype was seen many times. The rearrangement uses TRBV28 and TRBJ2-4, with TRBD1 matching 10 bases. Germline CDR1 reads MDHEN; CDR2 reads SYDVKM. The ends lost 2 bases at V and 8 bases at J; junction bases unmatched: 6. CDR3 length: 15 amino acids. In nucleotides, the CDR3 is TGTGCCAGCAGTTTAGAAGGAGGACAGGGGGACATTCAGTACTTC. It yields the protein CASSLEGGQGDIQYF.